This TCR beta chain was identified during a study of shared clonotypes between healthy human individuals. In the study overall: The cohort comprised a couple of women and a few men. Their ages spanned 18 to 49 years. Whole-study findings and limits: Naive subsets generally had larger estimated richness than memory subsets.

Clones were sequenced by immunoSEQ multiplex PCR, and TCRdb holds only the in-frame ones, with some missing. The data contain hundreds of thousands of clones, about 91% of them singletons. As regards this clone: The antigen remains unidentified.

Terminally differentiated effector memory CD45RA+ cells were excluded by CCR7 positive selection of CD45RO-negative cells. This TCR was recovered from a young man in good health. The material sequenced was naive CD8+ T cells sorted from blood.

DNA for the CDR3: TGTGCCAGCTCACCCCGGGGAACTGGGGCCAACGTCCTGACTTTC. Its protein product is CASSPRGTGANVLTF. The chain recombines TRBV18 with TRBJ2-6; maybe TRBD2 (5 bases). The CDR3 is 15 amino acids. V lost 3 bases, J lost 2 bases, and 8 bases lay in between. Germline CDR1 and CDR2: KGHSH and LQKENI. Based on the CDR3 plus reference TRBV18 and TRBJ2-6, the full variable domain is NAGVMQNPRHLVRRRGQEARLRCSPMKGHSHVYWYRQLPEEGLKFMVYLQKENIIDESGMPKERFSAEFPKEGPSILRIQQVVRGDSAAYFCASSPRGTGANVLTFGAGSRLTVL.